The present T cell receptor beta chain was sequenced within a study of blood T cell repertoires in COVID-19 (dated by TCRdb to 2020 to 2021). Concerning the study at large: Collaborator samples came from the United States, Italy and Spain and covered acute and convalescent phases of COVID-19. The prospective study material was composed of cDNA or gDNA derived from T cells, B-cell-depleted T cells, or PBMCs. Deeply sampled blood TCRbeta repertoires from subjects exposed to, actively infected with, or recovered from COVID-19 were included in the dataset. The repertoires were made available in a free public database intended to serve as a resource for research on the immune response to SARS-CoV-2. Samples came from the ongoing ImmuneRACE study (first 160 participants) plus 1,254 subjects from 6 global collaborators. The sample metadata nearly always contained a de-identified subject ID, COVID-19 status, age in years and sex. Where available, HLA class I and class II types were taken from metadata supplied by the sample provider and were not determined by assay-based typing.

The investigation overall reported the following: How much clinical and demographic metadata was included differed by source and by participant, and the metadata was provided uncurated.

As to this clone: Which antigen it targets is not known. There are no base qualities to consult, and no much larger clone falls within one base.

The CDR3 spans 14 residues, from the cysteine through the phenylalanine. This entry keeps only the CDR3 DNA: 42 bases, framed from base 1. V has 5 bases trimmed and J has 4 bases trimmed; junction bases matching no gene number 4. The CDR1 and CDR2 encoded by the germline V gene (reference sequence) are LNHDA and SQIVND. One collaborating source in Seattle enrolled patients while the patients were actively infected and followed the patients over time throughout the course of disease. Whole blood was collected in K2EDTA tubes by collaborating institutions according to the institutions' own protocols. Collaborator samples were shipped for TCRbeta analysis as frozen whole blood, isolated PBMCs, or DNA extracted from either sample type. The immunoSEQ Assay, a bias-controlled multiplex PCR, was used to amplify TCRbeta CDR3 regions from genomic DNA. In the paper's pipeline: The number of nucleated cells in each sample was estimated from the amplification of reference gene primers within the assay. To quantify the absolute abundance of each unique TCRbeta CDR3 rearrangement, sequence reads were collapsed and filtered. For each sample, productive Simpson clonality was calculated as the square root of Simpson's diversity index across productive rearrangements. TCRdb stores this immuneACCESS table with in-frame sequences only. Part of the clones is absent; in the studies checked, under half of the shortfall reflects unresolved V genes, and no reason is known for the rest. From that table come the V and J calls and clone size; the DNA was used to work out D and trimming. Counted in this sample were more than 300,000 clones; 87% of them appeared once. The top ten hold 6% to 7% of the sample.

The clonotype originates from a woman between 45 and 65 years old with COVID-19, enrolled during active disease. Sequencing was done on a sample of peripheral blood. The V and J segments used are TRBV19 and TRBJ1-5, and 8 bases in between align with TRBD1. The CDR3 loop reads CASSLQGENQPQHF. The DNA sequence is given as TGTGCCAGTAGTTTACAGGGGGAGAATCAGCCCCAGCATTTT.